The TCR beta chain under discussion was sequenced for a study of T cells in Graves' hyperthyroidism and ophthalmopathy. Points from the study as a whole: Most thyroid clonotypes that were expanded above 0.001 also turned up in blood. Ophthalmopathy and stable hyperthyroidism were told apart by a 13 V-J model.

Amplification yielded TCR beta CDR3 regions, with RNA transcripts as the source. HTBI primers drove first-round RT-PCR of the TCR CDR3. TCRdb redid the calling of the multiplex PCR reads with MiXCR, one entry per CDR3 protein. The sample records about 460,000 distinct CDR3 sequences, approximately 23% being singletons. Clinical symptoms, serum thyroxine, TRAb, thyroid ultrasound and orbital computed tomography established diagnosis. The authors took PBMCs from 9.5 to 10 ml fresh peripheral blood. Germline-derived CDR1 and CDR2 are MDHEN and SYDVKM. V lost 6 bases and J lost 6, with 14 bases in between. The CDR3 consists of 13 residues. This clonotype was observed at least ten times. Its specificity is not known.

The sequenced sample consisted of blood. This TCR was recovered from a woman in her seventies with Graves' ophthalmopathy. The V and J genes are TRBV28 and TRBJ1-1; D perhaps matches TRBD1 (6 bases). The CDR3 loop reads CASSPPRGPEAFF. The CDR3, as DNA: TGTGCCAGCAGCCCCCCCAGGGGCCCTGAAGCTTTCTTT.